This TCR beta chain was obtained from a study of shared clonotypes between healthy human individuals. About the study: Three plates each covered CD4 naive and memory; CD8 naive two, CD8 memory one.

Terminally differentiated effector memory CD45RA+ cells were excluded by CCR7 positive selection of CD45RO-negative cells. With regard to this clone: The antigen is unknown.

CDR1 SQVTM and CDR2 ANQGSEA come from the germline V gene. Trimming left V 3 bases short and J 5 bases short, with 14 bases between. The CDR3 has 13 residues. Study-level results: Compared with memory subsets, naive subsets generally had larger estimated richness.

Method: immunoSEQ multiplex PCR; TCRdb's copy keeps in-frame clones and lacks some. The sample includes roughly 2 million clones, approximately 94% seen only once; the top ten take 0.9% to 1.4%. The clonotype originates from a man between 18 and 29 years old in good health. Material: naive CD8+ T cells sorted from blood. The V call is TRBV29-1, the J call TRBJ2-7; possible D gene TRBD2, 6 bases. CDR3 sequence (DNA): TGCAGCGTTGACGGGGGACCGGGGAACGAGCAGTACTTC. Residues: CSVDGGPGNEQYF.